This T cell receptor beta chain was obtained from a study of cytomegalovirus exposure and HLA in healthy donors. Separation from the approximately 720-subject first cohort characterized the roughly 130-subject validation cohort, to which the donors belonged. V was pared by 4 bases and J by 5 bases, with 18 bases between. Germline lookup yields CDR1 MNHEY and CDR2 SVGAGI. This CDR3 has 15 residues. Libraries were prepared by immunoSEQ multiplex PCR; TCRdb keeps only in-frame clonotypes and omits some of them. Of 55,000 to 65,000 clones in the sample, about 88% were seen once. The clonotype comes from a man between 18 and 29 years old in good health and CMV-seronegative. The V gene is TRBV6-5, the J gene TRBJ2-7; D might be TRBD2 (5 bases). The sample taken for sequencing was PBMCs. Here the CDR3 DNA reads TGTGCCAGCAGTTTAGCGAACGGCCGGTCCGACGAGCAGTACTTC. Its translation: CASSLANGRSDEQYF.